This T cell receptor beta chain was captured by sequencing in a study of regulatory T cells in long-lasting Graves disease. As for the study in general: Patients with persistent Graves' disease had over 5 years of antithyroid drugs and persistent TSH receptor antibodies. Overall study results and limits: With persistent disease, TRBV28, TRBJ1-2 and TRBJ2-5 were the favored segments. TCR diversity was lower in persistent Graves' patients than in newly diagnosed ones.

Investigators prepared the TCR beta libraries by applying iRepertoire HTBI primers and Arm-PCR of CDR3 regions. Original methodology: Identified segments across samples numbered roughly 60 TRBV and around 13 TRBJ. TCRdb independently ran MiXCR on the multiplex PCR reads; one entry per CDR3 protein. The authors' filters were not applied to this entry. The sample contains fewer than 600,000 distinct CDR3 sequences, about 20% of which appear only once. This clonotype was detected many times. The antigen remains undetermined. CDR3 length: 14 residues. Losses at the gene ends were 0 bases for V and 6 bases for J; bases not matched to a gene: 4. CDR1 and CDR2 (germline): LGHNT, FRNRAP. Regarding time point: persistent/refractory GD, antithyroid drugs over 5 years with positive TRAb. Researchers made the TCR library from RNA that was extracted from PBMCs.

The sample here was peripheral blood mononuclear cells (PBMCs), taken when the disease was refractory, from a patient treated with antithyroid drugs. This TCR was recovered from a female donor with Graves disease. This chain connects TRBV12-5 to TRBJ2-5; 7 nucleotides align to TRBD1. The CDR3 DNA follows: TGTGCTAGTGGTTTGGTTAGGGGGCCGAAGACCCAGTACTTC. Its protein product is CASGLVRGPKTQYF.